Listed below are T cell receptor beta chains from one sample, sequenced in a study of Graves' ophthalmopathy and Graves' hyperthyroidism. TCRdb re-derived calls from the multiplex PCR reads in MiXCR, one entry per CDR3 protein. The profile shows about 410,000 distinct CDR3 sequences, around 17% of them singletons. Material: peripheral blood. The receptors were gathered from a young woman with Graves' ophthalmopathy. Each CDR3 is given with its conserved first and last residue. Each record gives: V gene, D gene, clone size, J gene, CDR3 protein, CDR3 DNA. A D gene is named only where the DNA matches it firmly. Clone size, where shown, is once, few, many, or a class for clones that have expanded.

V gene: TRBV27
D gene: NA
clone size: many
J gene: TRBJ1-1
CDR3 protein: CASSLYQGRYTEAFF
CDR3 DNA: TGTGCCAGCAGTTTGTACCAGGGGAGGTACACTGAAGCTTTCTTT

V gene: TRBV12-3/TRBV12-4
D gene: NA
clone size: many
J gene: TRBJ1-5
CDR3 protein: CASSLGPGGVRGQPQHF
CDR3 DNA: TGTGCCAGCAGTTTAGGACCCGGAGGGGTCCGAGGTCAGCCCCAGCATTTT

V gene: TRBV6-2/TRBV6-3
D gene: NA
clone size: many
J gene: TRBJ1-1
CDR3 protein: CASSYSGATEAFF
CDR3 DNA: TGTGCCAGCAGTTACTCAGGGGCCACTGAAGCTTTCTTT

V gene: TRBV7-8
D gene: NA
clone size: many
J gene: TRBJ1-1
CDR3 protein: CASSLERGRMNTEAFF
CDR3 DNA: TGTGCCAGCAGCTTAGAAAGGGGCAGGATGAACACTGAAGCTTTCTTT

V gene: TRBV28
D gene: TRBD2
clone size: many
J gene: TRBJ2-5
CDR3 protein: CASSQLADQETQYF
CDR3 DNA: TGTGCCAGCAGTCAACTAGCGGATCAAGAGACCCAGTACTTC

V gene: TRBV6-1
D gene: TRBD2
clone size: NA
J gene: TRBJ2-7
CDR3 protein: CASSLSSGSPEQYF
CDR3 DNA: TGTGCCAGCAGTCTATCTAGCGGGAGTCCCGAGCAGTACTTC

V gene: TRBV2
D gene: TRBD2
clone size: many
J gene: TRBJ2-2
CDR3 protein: CASSTRGGLAGGQTGELFF
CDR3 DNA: TGTGCCAGCAGTACCCGTGGCGGACTAGCGGGAGGACAAACCGGGGAGCTGTTTTTT

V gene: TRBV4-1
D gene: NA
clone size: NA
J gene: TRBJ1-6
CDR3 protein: CASSQDRDSPLHF
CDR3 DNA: TGCGCCAGCAGCCAAGATCGCGATTCACCCCTCCACTTT

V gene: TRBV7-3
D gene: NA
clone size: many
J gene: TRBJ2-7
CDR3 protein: CASSVRGQGGYEQYF
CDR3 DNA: TGTGCCAGCAGCGTCAGGGGTCAGGGCGGTTACGAGCAGTACTTC

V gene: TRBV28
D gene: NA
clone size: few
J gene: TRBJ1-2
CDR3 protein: CASVRGGIDGYTF
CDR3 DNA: TGTGCCAGCGTTAGGGGGGGGATAGATGGCTACACCTTC

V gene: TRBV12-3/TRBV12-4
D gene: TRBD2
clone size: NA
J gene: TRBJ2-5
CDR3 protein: CATRTSGSGETQYF
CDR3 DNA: TGTGCCACTCGGACTAGCGGGAGTGGGGAGACCCAGTACTTC

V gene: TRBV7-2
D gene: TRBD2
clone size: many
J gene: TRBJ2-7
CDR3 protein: CASSLGLADSYEQYF
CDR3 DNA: TGTGCCAGCAGCTTAGGACTAGCGGACTCCTACGAGCAGTACTTC

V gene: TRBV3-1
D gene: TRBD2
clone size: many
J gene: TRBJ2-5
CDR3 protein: CASAWTSGETQYF
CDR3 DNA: TGTGCCAGCGCTTGGACTAGCGGGGAGACCCAGTACTTC

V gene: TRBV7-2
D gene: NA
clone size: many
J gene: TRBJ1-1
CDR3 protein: CASSLAGAWNTEAFF
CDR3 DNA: TGTGCCAGCAGCTTAGCCGGGGCATGGAACACTGAAGCTTTCTTT

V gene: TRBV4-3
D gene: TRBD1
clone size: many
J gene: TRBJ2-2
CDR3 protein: CASSRAGTGTGELFF
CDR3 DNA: TGCGCCAGCAGCCGAGCCGGGACAGGGACCGGGGAGCTGTTTTTT

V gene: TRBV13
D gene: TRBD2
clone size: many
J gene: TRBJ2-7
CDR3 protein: CASSPGRLAGPGYRLFEQYF
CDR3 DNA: TGTGCCAGCAGCCCCGGGCGGTTAGCGGGGCCCGGCTACCGACTGTTCGAGCAGTACTTC

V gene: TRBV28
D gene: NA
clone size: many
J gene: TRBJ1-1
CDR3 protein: CASSGLVNTEAFF
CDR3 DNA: TGTGCCAGCAGTGGGTTGGTGAACACTGAAGCTTTCTTT

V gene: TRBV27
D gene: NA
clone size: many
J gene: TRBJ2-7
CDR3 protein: CASSLRVGLGYEQYF
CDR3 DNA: TGTGCCAGCAGTTTAAGAGTCGGCTTGGGGTACGAGCAGTACTTC

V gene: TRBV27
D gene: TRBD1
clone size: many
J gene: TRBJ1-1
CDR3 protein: CASSFGTGGNTEAFF
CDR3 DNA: TGTGCCAGCAGTTTCGGGACAGGGGGGAACACTGAAGCTTTCTTT

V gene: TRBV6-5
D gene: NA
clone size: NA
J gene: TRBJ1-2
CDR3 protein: CASSSGTSNYGYTF
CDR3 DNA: TGTGCCAGCAGTTCAGGAACTTCTAACTATGGCTACACCTTC

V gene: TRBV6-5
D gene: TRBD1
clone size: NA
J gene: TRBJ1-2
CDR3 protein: CASSLDRGPDGYTF
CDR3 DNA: TGTGCCAGCAGTCTCGACAGGGGTCCAGATGGCTACACCTTC

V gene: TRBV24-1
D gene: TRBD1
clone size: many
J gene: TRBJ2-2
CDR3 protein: CATSDPRWKGDRQNTGELFF
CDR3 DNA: TGTGCCACCAGTGATCCGCGTTGGAAAGGGGACAGGCAGAACACCGGGGAGCTGTTTTTT

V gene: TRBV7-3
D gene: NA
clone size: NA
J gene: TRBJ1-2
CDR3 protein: CASSFGRSYGYTF
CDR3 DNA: TGTGCCAGCAGCTTCGGACGGAGCTATGGCTACACCTTC

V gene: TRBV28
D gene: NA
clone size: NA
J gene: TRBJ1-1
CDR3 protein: CASTQGEAFF
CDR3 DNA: TGTGCCAGCACACAGGGAGAAGCTTTCTTT

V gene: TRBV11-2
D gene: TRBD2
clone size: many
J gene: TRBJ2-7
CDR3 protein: CASTSGRSHEQYF
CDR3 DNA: TGTGCCAGCACTAGCGGGAGAAGCCACGAGCAGTACTTC

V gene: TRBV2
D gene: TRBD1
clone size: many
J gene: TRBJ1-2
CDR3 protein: CASRTGSNYGYTF
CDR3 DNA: TGTGCCAGTCGGACAGGGAGTAACTATGGCTACACCTTC

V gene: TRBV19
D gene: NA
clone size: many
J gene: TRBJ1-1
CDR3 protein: CASSIAVNTPGWERFMNTEAFF
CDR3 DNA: TGTGCCAGTAGTATTGCCGTTAACACCCCAGGGTGGGAAAGGTTTATGAACACTGAAGCTTTCTTT